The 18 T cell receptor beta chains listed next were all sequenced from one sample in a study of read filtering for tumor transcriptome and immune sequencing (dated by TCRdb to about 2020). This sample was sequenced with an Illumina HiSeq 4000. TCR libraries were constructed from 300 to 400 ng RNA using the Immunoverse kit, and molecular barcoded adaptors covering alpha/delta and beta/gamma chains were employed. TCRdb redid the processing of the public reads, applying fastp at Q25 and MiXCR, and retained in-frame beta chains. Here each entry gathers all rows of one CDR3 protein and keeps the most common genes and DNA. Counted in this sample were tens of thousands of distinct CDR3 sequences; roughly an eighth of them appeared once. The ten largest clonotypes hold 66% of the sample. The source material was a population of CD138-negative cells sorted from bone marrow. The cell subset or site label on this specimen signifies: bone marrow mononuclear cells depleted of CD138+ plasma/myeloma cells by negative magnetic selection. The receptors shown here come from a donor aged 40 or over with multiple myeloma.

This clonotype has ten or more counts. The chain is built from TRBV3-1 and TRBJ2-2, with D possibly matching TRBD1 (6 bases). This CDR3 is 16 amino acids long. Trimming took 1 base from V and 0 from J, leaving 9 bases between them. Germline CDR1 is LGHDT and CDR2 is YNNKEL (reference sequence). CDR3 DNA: TGTGCCAGCAGCCAAGTAAGGACAGCGAACACCGGGGAGCTGTTTTTT. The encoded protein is CASSQVRTANTGELFF.

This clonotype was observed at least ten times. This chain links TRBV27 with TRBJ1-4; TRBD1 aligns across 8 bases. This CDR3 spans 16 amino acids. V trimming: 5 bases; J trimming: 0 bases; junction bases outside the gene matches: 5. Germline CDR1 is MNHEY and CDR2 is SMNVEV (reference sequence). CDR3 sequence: CASSPTGGATNEKLFF. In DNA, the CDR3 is TGTGCCAGCAGTCCAACAGGGGGTGCAACTAATGAAAAACTGTTTTTT.

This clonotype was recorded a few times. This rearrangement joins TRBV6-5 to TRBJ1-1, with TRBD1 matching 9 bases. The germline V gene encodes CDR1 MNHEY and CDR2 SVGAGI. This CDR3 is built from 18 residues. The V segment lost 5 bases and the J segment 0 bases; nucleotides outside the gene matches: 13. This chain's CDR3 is CASSAPGQGGFLNTEAFF. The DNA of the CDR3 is TGTGCCAGCAGTGCCCCGGGACAGGGAGGGTTTCTGAACACTGAAGCTTTCTTT.

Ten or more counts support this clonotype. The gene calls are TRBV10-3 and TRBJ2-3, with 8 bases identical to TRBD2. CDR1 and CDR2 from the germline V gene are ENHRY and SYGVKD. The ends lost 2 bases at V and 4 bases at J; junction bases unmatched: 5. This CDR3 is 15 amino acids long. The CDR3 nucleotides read TGTGCCATCAGTGAGGTAGCGGGGACGGCAGATACGCAGTATTTT. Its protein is CAISEVAGTADTQYF.

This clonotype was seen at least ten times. The CDR3 region has the DNA TGTGCCAGCAGTTTACCCAGGGACATGAACACCGGGGAGCTGTTTTTT. Amino acids: CASSLPRDMNTGELFF. The chain joins TRBV28 to TRBJ2-2, with D possibly matching TRBD1 (6 bases). This CDR3 comprises 16 residues. Germline assignment: CDR1 MDHEN and CDR2 SYDVKM. Trimming removed 2 bases at V and 1 base at J, with 11 bases between.

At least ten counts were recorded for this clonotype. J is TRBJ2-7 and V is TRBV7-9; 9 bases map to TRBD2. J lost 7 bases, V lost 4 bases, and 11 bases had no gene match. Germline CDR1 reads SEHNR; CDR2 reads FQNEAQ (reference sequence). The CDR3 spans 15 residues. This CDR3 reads CASSYAAGGPGEQYF. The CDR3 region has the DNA TGTGCCAGCAGCTACGCGGCGGGAGGGCCTGGGGAGCAGTACTTC. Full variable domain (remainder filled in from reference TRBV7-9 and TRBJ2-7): DTGVSQNPRHKITKRGQNVTFRCDPISEHNRLYWYRQTLGQGPEFLTYFQNEAQLEKSRLLSDRFSAERPKGSFSTLEIQRTEQGDSAMYLCASSYAAGGPGEQYFGPGTRLTVT.

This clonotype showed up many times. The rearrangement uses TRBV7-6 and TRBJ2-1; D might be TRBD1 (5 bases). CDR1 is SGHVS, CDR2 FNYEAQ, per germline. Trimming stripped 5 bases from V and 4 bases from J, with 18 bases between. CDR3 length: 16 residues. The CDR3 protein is CASSSLDKPQYNEQFF. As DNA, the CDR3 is TGTGCCAGCAGCAGCCTGGACAAACCACAGTACAATGAGCAGTTCTTC. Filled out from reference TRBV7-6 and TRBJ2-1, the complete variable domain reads GAGVSQSPRYKVTKRGQDVALRCDPISGHVSLYWYRQALGQGPEFLTYFNYEAQQDKSGLPNDRFSAERPEGSISTLTIQRTEQRDSAMYRCASSSLDKPQYNEQFFGPGTRLTVL.

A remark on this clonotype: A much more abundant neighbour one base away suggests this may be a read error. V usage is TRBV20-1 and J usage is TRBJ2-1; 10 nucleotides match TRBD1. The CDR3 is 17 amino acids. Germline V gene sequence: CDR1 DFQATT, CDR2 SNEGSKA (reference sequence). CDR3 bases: TGCAGTGCTAGAAACCCTCCCGGGACAGGGGTCTACAATGGGCAGTTCTTC. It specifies CSARNPPGTGVYNGQFF.

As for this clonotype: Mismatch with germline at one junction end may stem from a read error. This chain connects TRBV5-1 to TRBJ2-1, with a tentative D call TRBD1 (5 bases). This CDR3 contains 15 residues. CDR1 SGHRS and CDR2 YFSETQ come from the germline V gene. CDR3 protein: CASSLPQGSYNGQFF. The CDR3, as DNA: TGCGCCAGCAGCTTGCCCCAGGGATCCTACAATGGGCAGTTCTTC.

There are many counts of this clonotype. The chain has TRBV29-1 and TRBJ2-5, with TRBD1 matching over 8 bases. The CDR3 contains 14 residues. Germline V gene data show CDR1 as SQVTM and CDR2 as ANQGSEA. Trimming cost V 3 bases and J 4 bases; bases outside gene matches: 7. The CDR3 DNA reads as TGCAGCGTTGATTACCAGGGGGCAGGAGAGACCCAGTACTTC. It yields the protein CSVDYQGAGETQYF.

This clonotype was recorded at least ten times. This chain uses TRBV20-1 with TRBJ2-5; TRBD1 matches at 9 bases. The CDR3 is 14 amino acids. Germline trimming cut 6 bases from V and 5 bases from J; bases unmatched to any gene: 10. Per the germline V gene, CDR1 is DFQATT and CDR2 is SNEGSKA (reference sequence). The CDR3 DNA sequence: TGCAGTGCCGGTTCCGGGACAGGGATGGAGACCCAGTACTTC. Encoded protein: CSAGSGTGMETQYF.

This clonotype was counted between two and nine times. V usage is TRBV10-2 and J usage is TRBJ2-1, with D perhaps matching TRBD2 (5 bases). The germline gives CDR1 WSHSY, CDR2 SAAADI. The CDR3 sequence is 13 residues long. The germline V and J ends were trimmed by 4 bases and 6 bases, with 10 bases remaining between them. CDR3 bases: TGCGCCAGCAGTGCCGGGGTAGGCAATGAGCAGTTCTTC. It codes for CASSAGVGNEQFF.

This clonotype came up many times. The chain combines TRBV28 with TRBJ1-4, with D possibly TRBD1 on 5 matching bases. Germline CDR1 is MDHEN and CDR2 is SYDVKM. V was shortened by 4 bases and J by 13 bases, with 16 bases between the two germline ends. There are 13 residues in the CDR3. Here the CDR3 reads CASSSPTGLRLFF. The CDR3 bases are TGTGCCAGCAGTTCACCCACGGGGCTGAGACTGTTTTTT.

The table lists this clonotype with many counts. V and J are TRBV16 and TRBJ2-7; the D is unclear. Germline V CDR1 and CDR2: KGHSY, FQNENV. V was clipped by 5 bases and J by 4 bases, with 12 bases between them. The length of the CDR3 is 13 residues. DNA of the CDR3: TGTGCCAGCAGCGTTGTTTGGGCTTACGAGCAGTACTTC. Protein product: CASSVVWAYEQYF.

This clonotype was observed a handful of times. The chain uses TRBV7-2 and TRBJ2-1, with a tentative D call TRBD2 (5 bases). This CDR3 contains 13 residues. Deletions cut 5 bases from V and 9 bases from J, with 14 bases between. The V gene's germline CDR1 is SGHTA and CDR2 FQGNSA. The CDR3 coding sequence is TGTGCCAGCAGCCCTACTAGTGTCGCTGAGCAGTTCTTC. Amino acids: CASSPTSVAEQFF.

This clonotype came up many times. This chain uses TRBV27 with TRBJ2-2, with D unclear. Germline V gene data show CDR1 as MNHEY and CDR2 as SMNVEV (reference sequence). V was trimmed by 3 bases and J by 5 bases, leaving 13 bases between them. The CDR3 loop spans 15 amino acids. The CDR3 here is CASSFLAWGTGELFF. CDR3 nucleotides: TGTGCCAGCAGTTTCTTGGCTTGGGGAACCGGGGAGCTGTTTTTT.

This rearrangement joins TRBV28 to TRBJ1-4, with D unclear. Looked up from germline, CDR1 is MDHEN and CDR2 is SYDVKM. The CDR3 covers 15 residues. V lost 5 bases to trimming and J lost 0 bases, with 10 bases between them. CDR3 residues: CASSEPPPTNEKLFF. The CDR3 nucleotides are TGTGCCAGCAGTGAACCGCCACCAACTAATGAAAAACTGTTTTTT.

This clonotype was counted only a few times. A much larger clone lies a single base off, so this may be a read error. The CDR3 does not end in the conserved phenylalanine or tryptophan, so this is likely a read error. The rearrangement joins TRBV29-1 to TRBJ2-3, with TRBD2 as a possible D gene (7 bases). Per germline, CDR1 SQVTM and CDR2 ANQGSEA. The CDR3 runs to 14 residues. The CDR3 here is CSHWGAGVTDTQYL. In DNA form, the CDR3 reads TGCAGTCATTGGGGGGCGGGAGTGACAGATACGCAGTATCTT.